This T cell receptor (beta chain) was recorded in a study of T cells in Graves' hyperthyroidism and ophthalmopathy. Study-wide context: Specimen type is peripheral blood, collected at initial diagnosis prior to any treatment.

This clonotype has a handful of counts. The V and J ends lost 0 bases and 5 bases respectively, with 16 bases between them. Germline V gene sequence: CDR1 LGHDT, CDR2 YNNKEL (reference sequence). The CDR3 is 17 amino acids. Researchers amplified the TCR beta CDR3 regions from RNA transcripts. A set of HTBI primers served as the primers for a first-round RT-PCR of the TCR CDR3. TCRdb used MiXCR to reprocess the multiplex PCR reads, holding one entry per CDR3 protein. The sample yields 700,000 or so distinct CDR3 sequences, around 17% seen once. The TCR was taken from a man aged 18 to 30 with Graves' hyperthyroidism. V gene TRBV3-1 combines with J gene TRBJ2-2, with D hard to call. Specimen: blood. This CDR3 reads CASSQDPTEWGTGELFF. The DNA for the CDR3 is TGTGCCAGCAGCCAAGATCCGACTGAGTGGGGAACCGGGGAGCTGTTTTTT.